The sequence of this T cell receptor (beta chain) was determined in a study of cytomegalovirus exposure and HLA in healthy donors. The V and J ends lost 5 bases and 7 bases respectively, with 12 bases between them. The CDR3 spans 13 residues. CDR1 and CDR2 from the germline V gene are LNHDA and SQIVND (reference sequence). It was with 60 Vbeta and 13 Jbeta primers that the PCR ran. Some clones are missing from TCRdb's copy, which holds only in-frame ones; the method was immunoSEQ multiplex PCR. The sample includes 98,000 or so clones, approximately 71% of them seen just once. The TCR was taken from a female donor in good health and CMV-seronegative. This chain joins TRBV19 and TRBJ1-5, with D possibly TRBD1 on 6 matching bases. The sequencing input was PBMCs. In DNA, the CDR3 is TGTGCCAGTAGTTCACAGGGTTGGCAGCCCCAGCATTTT. Amino acids: CASSSQGWQPQHF.